This TCR beta chain is drawn from a study of T cell responses to AZD1222 COVID-19 vaccine. The study's findings and limits: Regions 160-218 and 743-854 held dominance among vaccine-associated CD4 TCRs, which spanned spike. After the peak T cell response, and only then, were repertoires sampled.

Germline CDR1 reads SQVTM; CDR2 reads ANQGSEA. Trimming cost V 6 bases and J 2 bases; bases outside gene matches: 7. This CDR3 is 13 amino acids long. TCRdb keeps only in-frame clones here, not all; method: immunoSEQ multiplex PCR. The repertoire holds around 130,000 clones, with approximately 83% as singletons. As to this clone: What it recognizes is unknown.

V usage is TRBV29-1 and J usage is TRBJ2-7, with 7 bases matching TRBD1. The TCR originated in an adult in good health. The source was peripheral blood, collected on day 0 of AZD1222 vaccination. The DNA of the CDR3 is TGCAGCGTCACAGGGGCGAATACCTACGAGCAGTACTTC. Translating it yields CSVTGANTYEQYF.